This T cell receptor (beta chain) originates from a study of blood T cell repertoires in COVID-19. Study background: Sites across the United States, Italy and Spain contributed samples from acute and convalescent COVID-19. PBMCs, B-cell-depleted T cells, or T cells were the source of the cDNA or gDNA that made up the material.

The assay was immunoSEQ multiplex PCR, and TCRdb's table has in-frame clones only and misses some. Here the sample spans more than 250,000 clones, around 88% being singletons. Looked up from germline, CDR1 is MDHEN and CDR2 is SYDVKM. V lost 4 bases and J 2 bases, leaving 9 bases between the germline ends. The CDR3 runs 13 residues. Living in 24 US areas, the participants were between about 18 and 100 years of age. Cohort allocation depended upon clinical history that participants reported. V usage is TRBV28 and J usage is TRBJ2-7; no firm D call. The sample consisted of PBMCs or T cells enriched from blood (not recorded which). This clonotype was sampled from a woman aged 40 to 50 with acute COVID-19. CDR3 nucleotide sequence: TGTGCCAGCAGTTCGGCGGTTACCTACGAGCAGTACTTC. It codes for CASSSAVTYEQYF.